These 31 T cell receptor beta chains came from one sample sequenced in a study of T cells in localized non-small cell lung cancer. TCRdb's copy holds only in-frame clones and misses some; the assay was immunoSEQ multiplex PCR. This table holds over 1,500 clones, about a quarter found once. Sequencing used lung tumor tissue, obtained before any cancer treatment. These receptors were obtained from a man between 40 and 70 years old with stage I lung adenocarcinoma.

This clone was counted a few times. The chain links TRBV19 to TRBJ1-1; no firm D call. V was trimmed by 6 bases and J by 1 base, leaving 9 bases between them. CDR1 and CDR2 from the germline V gene are LNHDA and SQIVND (reference sequence). This CDR3 is 13 amino acids long. The CDR3 reads CASSPRANTEAFF. In DNA, the CDR3 is TGTGCCAGTAGCCCCCGAGCGAACACTGAAGCTTTCTTT.

The gene calls are TRBV30 and TRBJ1-5; 7 bases are shared with TRBD1. Germline trimming cut 0 bases from V and 4 bases from J; bases unmatched to any gene: 0. This CDR3 region has 13 residues. Germline V gene data show CDR1 as GTSNPN and CDR2 as SVGIG (reference sequence). The CDR3 spells CAWSVQGNQPQHF. The CDR3 nucleotides read TGTGCCTGGAGTGTACAGGGGAATCAGCCCCAGCATTTT. Full variable domain (outside the CDR3, taken from reference TRBV30 and TRBJ1-5): SQTIHQWPATLVQPVGSPLSLECTVEGTSNPNLYWYRQAAGRGLQLLFYSVGIGQISSEVPQNLSASRPQDRQFILSSKKLLLSDSGFYLCAWSVQGNQPQHFGDGTRLSIL.

V is TRBV15 and J is TRBJ2-5, with 9 nucleotides matching TRBD2. Per germline, CDR1 LNHNV and CDR2 YYDKDF (reference sequence). The CDR3 covers 16 residues. The ends lost 0 bases at V and 5 bases at J; junction bases unmatched: 7. This CDR3 is CATSRDGLAGSETQYF. In nucleotides, the CDR3 is TGTGCCACCAGCAGAGATGGCCTAGCGGGATCGGAGACCCAGTACTTC.

The genes are TRBV19 and TRBJ1-4; perhaps TRBD1 as D (6 bases). V lost 5 bases and J 8 bases, leaving 18 bases between the germline ends. This CDR3 is built from 15 residues. Germline V CDR1 and CDR2: LNHDA, SQIVND (reference sequence). The CDR3 DNA follows: TGTGCCAGTAGTCCTCCATCGGCAGGGGAAGAAAAACTGTTTTTT. This codes for CASSPPSAGEEKLFF.

The chain combines TRBV28 with TRBJ2-5; 10 bases map to TRBD1. The CDR3 sequence is 16 residues long. The germline gives CDR1 MDHEN, CDR2 SYDVKM. With V trimmed by 5 bases and J by 4 bases, 10 bases remained unmatched. CDR3 in DNA: TGTGCCAGCAGTCCATCCCGACAGGGGGCAGGAGAGACCCAGTACTTC. Amino acids: CASSPSRQGAGETQYF.

There are a few counts of this clone. CDR3 sequence: CASSPPGQGIYGYTF. CDR3 DNA: TGTGCCAGCTCACCACCGGGACAGGGAATCTATGGCTACACCTTC. The chain uses TRBV18 and TRBJ1-2; 9 nucleotides line up with TRBD1. This CDR3 is 15 amino acids long. The J segment lost 4 bases and the V segment lost 0 bases, leaving 3 bases of the junction unmatched. Germline V CDR1 and CDR2: KGHSH, LQKENI.

The chain employs TRBV14 and TRBJ2-6, with D uncertain. The CDR3 runs to 14 residues. Germline V gene sequence: CDR1 SGHDN, CDR2 FVKESK. Trimming removed 4 bases at V and 4 bases at J, with 8 bases between. The CDR3 bases are TGTGCCAGCAGCCCATTGGGGGGGGCCAACGTCCTGACTTTC. Translated, it gives CASSPLGGANVLTF.

This clone has just a few counts. The chain is built from TRBV23-1 and TRBJ2-5; D is uncertain. TRBV23-1 is classed as an ORF, of uncertain function. CDR3 length equals 16 residues. Trimming stripped 6 bases from V and 4 bases from J, with 21 bases between. The CDR3 is CASSFAAATLGETQYF. The CDR3 DNA is TGCGCCAGCAGCTTTGCGGCGGCAACCCTGGGAGAGACCCAGTACTTC.

The chain uses TRBV5-1 and TRBJ2-1; 11 positions agree with TRBD2. Germline V gene data show CDR1 as SGHRS and CDR2 as YFSETQ. The CDR3 runs to 16 residues. V shed 1 base and J 4 bases; nucleotides not matched to a gene: 4. CDR3 amino acids: CASSLTSGSTYNEQFF. Written as DNA, the CDR3 is TGCGCCAGCAGCTTGACTAGCGGGAGTACTTACAATGAGCAGTTCTTC.

This clone appeared a few times. The read halts 1 residue ahead of the CDR3 end, with the missing end drawn from the germline J gene. The chain is built from TRBV10-3 and TRBJ2-1, with D possibly called TRBD1 or TRBD2 (5 bases each). Per the germline V gene, CDR1 is ENHRY and CDR2 is SYGVKD. This CDR3 is built from 15 residues. V lost 1 base and J 4 bases, leaving 11 bases between the germline ends. The CDR3 here is CAISELAGTYNEQFF. The covered CDR3 bases are TGTGCCATCAGTGAGTTGGCAGGGACGTACAATGAGCAGTTC.

The sample holds a few counts of this clone. The chain combines TRBV19 with TRBJ2-1; TRBD1 is a possible D gene (6 bases). V lost 5 bases to trimming and J lost 6 bases, with 11 bases between them. This CDR3 has 13 amino acids. CDR1 is LNHDA, CDR2 SQIVND, per germline (reference sequence). CDR3 amino acids: CASSPGRGNEQFF. As DNA, the CDR3 is TGTGCCAGTAGTCCCGGCAGGGGCAATGAGCAGTTCTTC.

The chain employs TRBV6-8 and TRBJ2-3, with TRBD1 as a possible D gene (5 bases). Germline V gene sequence: CDR1 MNHGY, CDR2 SAAAGT. Trimming stripped 6 bases from V and 6 bases from J, with 10 bases between. The CDR3 spans 12 residues. This chain's CDR3 is CASSPDMDTQYF. In DNA form, the CDR3 reads TGTGCCAGCAGCCCGGACATGGATACGCAGTATTTT.

This chain connects TRBV6-8 to TRBJ2-1; TRBD2 matches 7 bases. CDR1 is MNHGY and CDR2 is SAAAGT in the germline V gene. This CDR3 is built from 12 residues. As DNA, the CDR3 is TGTGCGATTGCTGGGACTAACAATGAGCAGTTCTTC. Protein sequence: CAIAGTNNEQFF.

This chain joins TRBV7-1 and TRBJ2-7; weak D call: TRBD2 (5 bases). TRBV7-1 is sorted into the ORF group, with uncertain function. The CDR3 extends over 13 amino acids. The V end was cut by 5 bases, the J end by 5 bases, with 13 bases between. CDR3 nucleotides: TGTGCCAGCAGCCGAGGGCCAGCGAACGAGCAGTACTTC. Translated, it gives CASSRGPANEQYF.

This chain connects TRBV6-8 to TRBJ2-5; 13 nucleotides agree with TRBD2. The CDR3 contains 16 residues. Germline V CDR1 and CDR2: MNHGY, SAAAGT. The V segment lost 2 bases and the J segment 5 bases; nucleotides outside the gene matches: 5. The CDR3 protein is CASSYRTSGSLETQYF. In DNA form, the CDR3 reads TGTGCCAGCAGTTACCGGACTAGCGGGAGTCTGGAGACCCAGTACTTC.

There are a few counts of this clone. The chain uses TRBV6-8 and TRBJ1-5; possibly TRBD1 for D (5 bases). V dropped 6 bases and J dropped 3 bases, with 9 bases sitting between them. Germline loops: CDR1 MNHGY, CDR2 SAAAGT. The CDR3 spans 13 residues. In DNA form, the CDR3 reads TGTGCCAGCAGACAGGTAAACAATCAGCCCCAGCATTTT. Its protein product is CASRQVNNQPQHF.

V usage is TRBV5-1 and J usage is TRBJ2-1; TRBD2 aligns across 7 bases. The V segment lost 3 bases and the J segment 2 bases; nucleotides outside the gene matches: 5. The CDR3 is 15 residues long. Looked up from germline, CDR1 is SGHRS and CDR2 is YFSETQ. As DNA, the CDR3 is TGCGCCAGCAGCTGGAGCGGGAACACCTACAATGAGCAGTTCTTC. Protein product: CASSWSGNTYNEQFF.

This clone was observed once. The genes are TRBV5-1 and TRBJ2-1; no clear D. This CDR3 spans 15 amino acids. Germline V gene sequence: CDR1 SGHRS, CDR2 YFSETQ. V shed 0 bases and J shed 4 bases, with 11 bases lying between them. CDR3 in DNA: TGCGCCAGCAGCTTGGAAGGCAGACATTACAATGAGCAGTTCTTC. Its translation is CASSLEGRHYNEQFF. The full variable domain, with the rest looked up from reference TRBV5-1 and TRBJ2-1, is KAGVTQTPRYLIKTRGQQVTLSCSPISGHRSVSWYQQTPGQGLQFLFEYFSETQRNKGNFPGRFSGRQFSNSRSEMNVSTLELGDSALYLCASSLEGRHYNEQFFGPGTRLTVL.

This clone was counted only a few times. The CDR3 loop reads CASTSALGRLTSQWWFF. The CDR3 DNA reads as TGTGCCAGCACTTCGGCACTGGGACGGCTGACCTCCCAGTGGTGGTTCTTC. V and J are TRBV2 and TRBJ2-1; D may correspond to TRBD1 or TRBD2 (5 bases each). The germline V gene has CDR1 SNHLY and CDR2 FYNNEI. CDR3 length equals 17 residues. The V end was cut by 7 bases, the J end by 15 bases, with 34 bases between.

V is TRBV15 and J is TRBJ2-1, with D tentatively TRBD2 (6 bases). CDR3 length: 18 residues. V was trimmed by 2 bases and J by 1 base, leaving 18 bases between them. CDR1 LNHNV and CDR2 YYDKDF come from the germline V gene (reference sequence). The chain's CDR3 is CATSRSLPGEVSYNEQFF. The CDR3 region has the DNA TGTGCCACCAGCAGAAGCCTCCCGGGAGAGGTTTCCTACAATGAGCAGTTCTTC. Full variable domain (remainder filled in from reference TRBV15 and TRBJ2-1): DAMVIQNPRYQVTQFGKPVTLSCSQTLNHNVMYWYQQKSSQAPKLLFHYYDKDFNNEADTPDNFQSRRPNTSFCFLDIRSPGLGDTAMYLCATSRSLPGEVSYNEQFFGPGTRLTVL.

This chain connects TRBV18 to TRBJ1-1, with 9 bases identical to TRBD1. The V gene's germline CDR1 is KGHSH and CDR2 LQKENI. The CDR3 sequence is 15 residues long. Losses at the gene ends were 2 bases for V and 5 bases for J; bases not matched to a gene: 6. The CDR3 bases are TGTGCCAGCTCACCAGAGACAGGGGGGTTGACTGAAGCTTTCTTT. The encoded protein is CASSPETGGLTEAFF.

CDR3 bases: TGTGCCAGCAGCTTAAGTGGAGGGGGAAGCTATGGCTACACCTTC. The encoded protein is CASSLSGGGSYGYTF. The chain employs TRBV11-3 and TRBJ1-2; D might be TRBD1 (6 bases). The CDR3 runs 15 residues. Germline values: CDR1 SGHNT, CDR2 YENEEA. Trimming stripped 2 bases from V and 4 bases from J, with 14 bases between.

By sample share, this clone is medium-sized. The chain is built from TRBV6-8 and TRBJ1-1, with TRBD1 matching 7 bases. The V and J ends lost 10 bases and 0 bases, in that order; junction bases with no gene match: 8. CDR3 length: 14 amino acids. The germline V gene has CDR1 MNHGY and CDR2 SAAAGT. The CDR3 protein is CAINEGAVNTEAFF. In nucleotides, the CDR3 is TGTGCCATCAACGAGGGGGCCGTGAACACTGAAGCTTTCTTT.

V usage is TRBV10-3 and J usage is TRBJ2-2; a possible D gene is TRBD2 (6 bases). Germline V lookup: CDR1 ENHRY, CDR2 SYGVKD. The CDR3 sequence is 16 residues long. Trimming cost V 0 bases and J 1 base, with 9 bases left between them. This CDR3 is CAISESGSGNTGELFF. CDR3 DNA sequence: TGTGCCATCAGTGAGTCGGGTAGCGGGAACACCGGGGAGCTGTTTTTT.

This clone was detected a few times. The chain recombines TRBV10-2 with TRBJ2-3; 7 bases line up with TRBD1. CDR3 length: 14 amino acids. With 5 bases clipped from V and 0 bases from J, the junction kept 2 bases outside the gene matches. The germline CDR1 and CDR2 sequences are WSHSY and SAAADI. The CDR3 DNA reads as TGCGCCAGCAGTAAGACAGGGAGCACAGATACGCAGTATTTT. Protein: CASSKTGSTDTQYF.

V usage is TRBV28 and J usage is TRBJ2-2, with TRBD1 identical over 11 bases. The CDR3 is made up of 16 amino acids. V lost 3 bases and J lost 4; bases outside the gene matches: 4. In germline, CDR1 is MDHEN, CDR2 SYDVKM. The CDR3 loop is CASSFTGTGGTGELFF. Written as DNA, the CDR3 is TGTGCCAGCAGTTTCACCGGGACAGGGGGCACCGGGGAGCTGTTTTTT.

The chain links TRBV5-4 to TRBJ1-1, with D unclear. The CDR3 spans 13 residues. CDR1 and CDR2 from the germline V gene are SGHNT and YYREEE (reference sequence). Trimming pared 2 bases from V and 1 base from J, leaving 6 bases between. The CDR3, as DNA: TGTGCCAGCAGCTTTGACCAGAACACTGAAGCTTTCTTT. Translation gives CASSFDQNTEAFF.

By share, this clone ranks as medium-sized (0.01 to 0.1%). The chain uses TRBV27 and TRBJ2-2; 7 bases are shared with TRBD1. CDR1 and CDR2 from the germline V gene are MNHEY and SMNVEV (reference sequence). V dropped 9 bases and J dropped 6; count of bases not matched to a gene: 13. The CDR3 has 15 amino acids. The CDR3 spells CASNFDRASPGELFF. The CDR3 coding sequence is TGTGCCAGTAACTTCGACAGGGCGTCCCCCGGGGAGCTGTTTTTT.

Relative to its sample, this clone is medium-sized. The chain combines TRBV1 with TRBJ2-5; the table's D gene call, TRBD2, was not cross checked with the DNA. TRBV1 constitutes a pseudogene. The CDR3 contains 16 residues. CDR3 bases: TGCGCCAGCAGCCAAGATGGGCGGGGTCCGGGGGAGACCCAGTACTTC. Amino acid sequence: CASSQDGRGPGETQYF.

The rearrangement links TRBV19 to TRBJ1-5; 10 nucleotides align to TRBD1. Trimming took 3 bases from V and 5 from J; bases not matched to a gene: 13. CDR1 and CDR2 (germline): LNHDA, SQIVND (reference sequence). The CDR3 totals 18 residues. For the CDR3, the DNA is TGTGCCAGTAGTATCGAACTAGCCGGGACAGGGGTTTATCAGCCCCAGCATTTT. It codes for CASSIELAGTGVYQPQHF.

By frequency in the sample, this clone is medium-sized. The genes are TRBV4-1 and TRBJ1-3; D is unclear. V gave up 3 bases and J gave up 0 bases, with 6 bases separating them. The V gene's germline CDR1 is MGHRA and CDR2 YSYEKL. This CDR3 comprises 14 residues. CDR3 sequence reads: CASSQGSSGNTIYF. The DNA of the CDR3 is TGCGCCAGCAGCCAGGGGAGCTCTGGAAACACCATATATTTT.